The 16 T cell receptor beta chains below were found in one sample sequenced in a study of shared clonotypes between healthy human individuals (dated by TCRdb to about 2020). Receptor amplification or capture employed the immunoSEQ multiplex PCR assay. Not all clones reach the TCRdb copy of this immuneACCESS table, which keeps in-frame sequences only. Checked studies attribute under half of the gap to unresolved V genes and leave the rest unexplained. Present in this sample are 2 million to 2.5 million clones, 85% to 95% of which were seen just once. 0.35% to 0.45% of the sample belongs to the ten largest clones. Sequences were obtained from naive CD4+ T cells from PBMCs. The cell subset or site label corresponds to: CD45RA+ positively selected. Receptors were obtained from a man younger than 35 in good health. Some clones in this sample may be carry-over from other donors' samples.

The rearrangement joins TRBV2 to TRBJ1-3, with D unresolved. Deletions cut 3 bases from V and 8 bases from J, with 8 bases between. The V gene's germline CDR1 is SNHLY and CDR2 FYNNEI. The length of the CDR3 is 12 residues. Written as DNA, the CDR3 is TGTGCCAGCAGTGATGAGGGCTACACCATATATTTT. Translation gives CASSDEGYTIYF.

This clone was seen a handful of times. This chain links TRBV2 with TRBJ1-5; 7 bases match TRBD1. V was pared by 6 bases and J by 3 bases, with 8 bases of the junction left unmatched. CDR1 SNHLY and CDR2 FYNNEI come from the germline V gene. CDR3 length: 15 amino acids. CDR3 in amino acids: CASSGTQGFNQPQHF. The CDR3, as DNA: TGTGCCAGCAGCGGAACACAGGGGTTCAATCAGCCCCAGCATTTT. The full variable domain, its missing parts supplied by reference TRBV2 and TRBJ1-5, is EPEVTQTPSHQVTQMGQEVILRCVPISNHLYFYWYRQILGQKVEFLVSFYNNEISEKSEIFDDQFSVERPDGSNFTLKIRSTKLEDSAMYFCASSGTQGFNQPQHFGDGTRLSIL.

This clone was seen only once. CDR3 sequence reads: CASSLGQGLVAYNEQFF. In DNA, the CDR3 is TGTGCCAGCAGCTTAGGTCAGGGACTAGTGGCCTACAATGAGCAGTTCTTC. The J gene is TRBJ2-1, the V gene TRBV11-3, with 8 bases fitting TRBD2. The germline V gene encodes CDR1 SGHNT and CDR2 YENEEA. Trimming removed 1 base from V and 2 bases from J; junction bases left unmatched: 7. The CDR3 contains 17 residues.

This chain uses TRBV20-1 with TRBJ1-2, with D hard to call. Per germline, CDR1 DFQATT and CDR2 SNEGSKA (reference sequence). Trimming cost V 7 bases and J 5 bases, with 11 bases left between them. This CDR3 has 11 residues. In DNA form, the CDR3 reads TGCAGTGGGCATATCCCTTATGGCTACACCTTC. Protein sequence: CSGHIPYGYTF.

The chain employs TRBV2 and TRBJ2-7, with 7 bases that match TRBD2. CDR3 length: 13 amino acids. Germline CDR1 SNHLY, CDR2 FYNNEI. Trimming removed 4 bases from V and 5 bases from J; junction bases left unmatched: 5. CDR3 bases: TGTGCCAGCAGTGTCGAGCGGGGTCACGAGCAGTACTTC. It specifies CASSVERGHEQYF.

The chain combines TRBV6-6 with TRBJ1-1; a possible D gene is TRBD1 (5 bases). The CDR3 sequence is 14 residues long. Trimming cost V 0 bases and J 2 bases, with 7 bases left between them. Germline V CDR1 and CDR2: MNHNY, SVGAGI (reference sequence). CDR3 in DNA: TGTGCCAGCAGTTACTCTGGGACCAACACTGAAGCTTTCTTT. This gives the protein CASSYSGTNTEAFF.

The chain combines TRBV19 with TRBJ2-5; no clear D gene. This CDR3 is built from 13 residues. The germline V gene has CDR1 LNHDA and CDR2 SQIVND (reference sequence). Trimming pared 6 bases from V and 5 bases from J, leaving 13 bases between. The CDR3 sequence is CASRPDRYETQYF. CDR3 sequence (DNA): TGTGCCAGTAGACCGGACCGTTACGAGACCCAGTACTTC.

The chain links TRBV5-4 to TRBJ1-1, with 8 positions matching TRBD1. Germline values: CDR1 SGHNT, CDR2 YYREEE (reference sequence). J gave up 0 bases and V 10 bases, and 8 bases lay outside the gene matches. This CDR3 spans 14 amino acids. For the CDR3, the DNA is TGTGCCTGGACAGGGACCCTTATGAACACTGAAGCTTTCTTT. Translated, it gives CAWTGTLMNTEAFF. Full variable domain (remainder filled in from reference TRBV5-4 and TRBJ1-1): ETGVTQSPTHLIKTRGQQVTLRCSSQSGHNTVSWYQQALGQGPQFIFQYYREEENGRGNFPPRFSGLQFPNYSSELNVNALELDDSALYLCAWTGTLMNTEAFFGQGTRLTVV.

The chain uses TRBV9 and TRBJ1-3; TRBD1 is a possible D gene (6 bases). Germline V CDR1 and CDR2: SGDLS, YYNGEE. The length of the CDR3 is 13 residues. V was shortened by 3 bases and J by 4 bases, with 8 bases between the two germline ends. CDR3 in DNA: TGTGCCAGCAGCGAGAGGGGGGGAAACACCATATATTTT. Translating it yields CASSERGGNTIYF.

The V gene is TRBV15, the J gene TRBJ1-3; maybe TRBD1 (6 bases). This CDR3 has 16 residues. Trimming removed 0 bases at V and 3 bases at J, with 12 bases between. Germline CDR1 is LNHNV and CDR2 is YYDKDF (reference sequence). CDR3 protein: CATSREDSVGGNTIYF. The CDR3 DNA reads TGTGCCACCAGCAGAGAGGACAGCGTCGGTGGAAACACCATATATTTT.

The chain couples TRBV15 to TRBJ1-2; possibly TRBD1 for D (5 bases). Deletions cut 1 base from V and 7 bases from J, with 16 bases between. This CDR3 has 15 residues. Germline CDR1 reads LNHNV; CDR2 reads YYDKDF (reference sequence). CDR3 amino acids: CATSRVFAGSSGYTF. The CDR3 bases are TGTGCCACCAGCAGAGTATTCGCAGGGTCTAGTGGCTACACCTTC. Full variable domain (rest looked up from reference TRBV15 and TRBJ1-2): DAMVIQNPRYQVTQFGKPVTLSCSQTLNHNVMYWYQQKSSQAPKLLFHYYDKDFNNEADTPDNFQSRRPNTSFCFLDIRSPGLGDTAMYLCATSRVFAGSSGYTFGSGTRLTVV.

V is TRBV7-9 and J is TRBJ2-7; 8 bases line up with TRBD2. Unmatched junction bases numbered 11, after V lost 3 bases and J lost 4 bases. Germline V gives CDR1 SEHNR, CDR2 FQNEAQ (reference sequence). CDR3 length equals 16 residues. The CDR3 nucleotides are TGTGCCAGCAGCTTTTTGGGAGCGGGAGATTGGTACGAGCAGTACTTC. Protein sequence: CASSFLGAGDWYEQYF.

The chain joins TRBV9 to TRBJ1-2, with 7 bases fitting TRBD1. Losses at the gene ends were 3 bases for V and 0 bases for J; bases not matched to a gene: 8. This CDR3 has 16 residues. Germline-derived CDR1 and CDR2 are SGDLS and YYNGEE. Here the CDR3 reads CASSGGGTVPNYGYTF. The DNA of the CDR3 is TGTGCCAGCAGCGGGGGAGGGACAGTCCCTAACTATGGCTACACCTTC. Based on the CDR3 plus reference TRBV9 and TRBJ1-2, the full variable domain is DSGVTQTPKHLITATGQRVTLRCSPRSGDLSVYWYQQSLDQGLQFLIQYYNGEERAKGNILERFSAQQFPDLHSELNLSSLELGDSALYFCASSGGGTVPNYGYTFGSGTRLTVV.

The V and J genes are TRBV19 and TRBJ2-2; tentative D call: TRBD2 (5 bases). Germline V lookup: CDR1 LNHDA, CDR2 SQIVND (reference sequence). V was pared by 2 bases and J by 3 bases, with 10 bases between. CDR3 size: 15 residues. The CDR3 loop is CASSISRTYTGELFF. DNA for the CDR3: TGTGCCAGTAGTATAAGTAGGACTTACACCGGGGAGCTGTTTTTT.

In regard to this clone: This specimen includes other DNA sequences encoding the same CDR3. This rearrangement joins TRBV6-1 to TRBJ2-1; TRBD2 agrees at 10 bases. CDR3 length: 16 residues. Trimming at V came to 0 bases and at J to 1 base, leaving 0 bases not matched to a gene. Germline CDR1 MNHNS, CDR2 SASEGT. CDR3 sequence reads: CASSEALAGSYNEQFF. CDR3 sequence (DNA): TGTGCCAGCAGTGAAGCACTAGCGGGATCCTACAATGAGCAGTTCTTC.

Comment on this clone: Other DNA sequences from this sample encode an identical CDR3 as well. The rearrangement joins TRBV5-1 to TRBJ2-1, with TRBD2 identical over 9 bases. Unmatched junction bases numbered 5, after V lost 4 bases and J lost 3 bases. CDR1 and CDR2 from the germline V gene are SGHRS and YFSETQ. This CDR3 is built from 15 residues. The CDR3 here is CASSAGLADYNEQFF. In DNA, the CDR3 is TGCGCCAGCAGCGCGGGACTAGCTGACTACAATGAGCAGTTCTTC.